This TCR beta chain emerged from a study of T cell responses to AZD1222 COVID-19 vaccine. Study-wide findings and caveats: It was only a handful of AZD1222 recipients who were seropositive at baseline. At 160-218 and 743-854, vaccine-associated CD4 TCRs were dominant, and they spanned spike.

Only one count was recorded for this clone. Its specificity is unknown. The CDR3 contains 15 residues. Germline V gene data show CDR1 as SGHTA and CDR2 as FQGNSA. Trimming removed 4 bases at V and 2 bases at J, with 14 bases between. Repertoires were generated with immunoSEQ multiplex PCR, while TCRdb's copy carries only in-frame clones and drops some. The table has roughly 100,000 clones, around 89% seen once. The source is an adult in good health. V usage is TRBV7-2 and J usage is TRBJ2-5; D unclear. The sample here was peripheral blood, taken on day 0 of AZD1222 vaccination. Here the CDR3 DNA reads TGTGCCAGCAGCTCCCTGATGGCTCCTCAAGAGACCCAGTACTTC. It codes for CASSSLMAPQETQYF. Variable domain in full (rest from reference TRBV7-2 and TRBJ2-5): GAGVSQSPSNKVTEKGKDVELRCDPISGHTALYWYRQSLGQGLEFLIYFQGNSAPDKSGLPSDRFSAERTGGSVSTLTIQRTQQEDSAVYLCASSSLMAPQETQYFGPGTRLLVL.